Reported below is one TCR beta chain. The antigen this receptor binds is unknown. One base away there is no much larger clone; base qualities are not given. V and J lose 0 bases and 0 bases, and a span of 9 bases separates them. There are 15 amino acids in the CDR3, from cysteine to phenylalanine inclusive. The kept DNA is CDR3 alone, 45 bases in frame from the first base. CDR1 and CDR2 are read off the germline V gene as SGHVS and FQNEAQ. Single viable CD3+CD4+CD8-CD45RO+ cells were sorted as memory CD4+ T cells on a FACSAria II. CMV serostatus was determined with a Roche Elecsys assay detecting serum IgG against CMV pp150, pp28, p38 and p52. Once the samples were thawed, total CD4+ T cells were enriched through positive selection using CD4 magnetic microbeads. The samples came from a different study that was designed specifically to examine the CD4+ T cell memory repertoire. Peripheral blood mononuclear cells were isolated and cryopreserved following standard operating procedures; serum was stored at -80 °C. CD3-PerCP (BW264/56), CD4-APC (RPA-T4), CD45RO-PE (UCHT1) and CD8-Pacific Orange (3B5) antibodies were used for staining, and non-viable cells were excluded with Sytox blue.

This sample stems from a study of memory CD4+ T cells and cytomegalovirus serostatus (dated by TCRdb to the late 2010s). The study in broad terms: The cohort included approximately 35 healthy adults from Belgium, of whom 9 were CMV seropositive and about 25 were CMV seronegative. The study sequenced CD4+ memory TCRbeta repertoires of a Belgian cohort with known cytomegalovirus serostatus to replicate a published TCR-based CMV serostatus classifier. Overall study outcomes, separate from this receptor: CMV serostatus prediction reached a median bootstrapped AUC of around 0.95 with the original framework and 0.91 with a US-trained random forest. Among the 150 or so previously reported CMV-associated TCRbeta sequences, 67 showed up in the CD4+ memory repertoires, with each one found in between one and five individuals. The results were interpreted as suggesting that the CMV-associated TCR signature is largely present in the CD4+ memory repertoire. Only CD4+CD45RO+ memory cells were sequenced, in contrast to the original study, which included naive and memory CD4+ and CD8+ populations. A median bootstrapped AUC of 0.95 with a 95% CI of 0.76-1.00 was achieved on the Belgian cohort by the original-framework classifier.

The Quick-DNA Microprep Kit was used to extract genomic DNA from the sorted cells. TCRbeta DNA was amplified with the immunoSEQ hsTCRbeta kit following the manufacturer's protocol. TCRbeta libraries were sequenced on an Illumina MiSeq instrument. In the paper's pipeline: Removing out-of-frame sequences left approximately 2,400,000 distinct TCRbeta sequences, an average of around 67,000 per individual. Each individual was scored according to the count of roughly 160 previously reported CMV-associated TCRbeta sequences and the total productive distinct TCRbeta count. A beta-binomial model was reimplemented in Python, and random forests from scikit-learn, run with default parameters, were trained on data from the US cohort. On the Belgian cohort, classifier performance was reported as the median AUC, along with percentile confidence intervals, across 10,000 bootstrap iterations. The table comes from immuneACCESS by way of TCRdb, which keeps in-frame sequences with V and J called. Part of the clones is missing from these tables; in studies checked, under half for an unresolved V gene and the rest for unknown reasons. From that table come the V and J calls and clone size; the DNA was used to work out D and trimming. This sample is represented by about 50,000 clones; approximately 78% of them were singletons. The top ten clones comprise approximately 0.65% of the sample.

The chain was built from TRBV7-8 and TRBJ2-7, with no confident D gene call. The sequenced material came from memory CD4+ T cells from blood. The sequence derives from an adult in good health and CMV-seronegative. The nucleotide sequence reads TGTGCCAGCAGCTTAGCGAGGCAGGTCTCCTACGAGCAGTACTTC. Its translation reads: CASSLARQVSYEQYF.